One and the same sample provided the 26 T cell receptor beta chains below, sequenced in a study of cytomegalovirus exposure and HLA in healthy donors. Primers for the PCR totalled 60 Vbeta and 13 Jbeta. Method: immunoSEQ multiplex PCR; TCRdb's copy keeps in-frame clones and lacks some. The sample holds 150,000 to 200,000 clones, around four fifths seen once. The specimen was PBMCs. The receptor set was obtained from a man over 45 in good health and CMV-seronegative.

This chain joins TRBV27 and TRBJ2-2, with D possibly TRBD2 on 5 matching bases. CDR1 and CDR2 (germline): MNHEY, SMNVEV (reference sequence). Trimming took off 6 bases at V and 1 base at J, with 12 bases between the two ends. This CDR3 is 15 amino acids long. CDR3 loop: CASRGDWVNTGELFF. CDR3 coding DNA: TGTGCCAGCAGGGGAGACTGGGTGAACACCGGGGAGCTGTTTTTT.

This clone came up a few times. The chain has TRBV6-5 and TRBJ1-5; D gene uncertain. The V gene's germline CDR1 is MNHEY and CDR2 SVGAGI. The CDR3 totals 13 residues. Trimming removed 6 bases from V and 9 bases from J, with 15 bases in between. For the CDR3, the DNA is TGTGCCAGCAGCCCCGCGCCCCCCCGGCCCCAGCATTTT. Translated: CASSPAPPRPQHF.

This chain connects TRBV7-2 to TRBJ2-5; 10 bases map to TRBD2. After removal of 1 base from V and 5 bases from J, the junction contained 10 bases not matched to a gene. From germline, CDR1 is SGHTA and CDR2 FQGNSA. The CDR3 contains 17 residues. The CDR3 DNA is TGTGCCAGCAGCTTAGGCAGTTTACTAGCGGGAAAGGAGACCCAGTACTTC. Encoded protein: CASSLGSLLAGKETQYF.

This clone was seen only a few times. The J gene is TRBJ1-5, the V gene TRBV18; 7 bases line up with TRBD1. Germline V lookup: CDR1 KGHSH, CDR2 LQKENI. There are 13 residues in the CDR3. Trimming at V came to 6 bases and at J to 7 bases, leaving 6 bases not matched to a gene. The CDR3 sequence: CASSEGAGQPQHF. The CDR3 bases are TGTGCCAGCTCGGAGGGGGCAGGGCAGCCCCAGCATTTT. Drawing the rest from reference TRBV18 and TRBJ1-5, the complete variable domain is NAGVMQNPRHLVRRRGQEARLRCSPMKGHSHVYWYRQLPEEGLKFMVYLQKENIIDESGMPKERFSAEFPKEGPSILRIQQVVRGDSAAYFCASSEGAGQPQHFGDGTRLSIL.

The chain combines TRBV6-6 with TRBJ2-7, with D unresolved. V lost 0 bases, J lost 3 bases, and 6 bases lay in between. Per the germline V gene, CDR1 is MNHNY and CDR2 is SVGAGI (reference sequence). The CDR3 has 13 amino acids. CDR3 sequence (DNA): TGTGCCAGCAGTTACTCGTCAGACTACGAGCAGTACTTC. It translates to CASSYSSDYEQYF.

The rearrangement uses TRBV18 and TRBJ1-4, with a tentative D call TRBD1 (5 bases). CDR1 and CDR2 from the germline V gene are KGHSH and LQKENI. This CDR3 has 15 residues. The ends were cut back, 1 base at V and 7 bases at J, with 13 bases in the middle. CDR3 DNA sequence: TGTGCCAGCTCACCACGGGTTCAGGGAGGTGAAAAACTGTTTTTT. It specifies CASSPRVQGGEKLFF.

The V gene is TRBV10-2, the J gene TRBJ1-6, with 9 bases aligning to TRBD1. The CDR3 runs to 14 residues. The V and J ends lost 6 bases and 6 bases, in that order; junction bases with no gene match: 3. Germline V lookup: CDR1 WSHSY, CDR2 SAAADI. Here the CDR3 reads CASRGQGGNSPLHF. In DNA form, the CDR3 reads TGCGCCAGCAGGGGACAGGGTGGTAATTCACCCCTCCACTTT.

V and J are TRBV6-1 and TRBJ1-1; D perhaps matches TRBD1 (5 bases). V was pared by 8 bases and J by 4 bases, with 17 bases between. CDR3 length equals 14 residues. CDR1 and CDR2 (germline): MNHNS, SASEGT. The CDR3 here is CASQGQGGITEAFF. Written as DNA, the CDR3 is TGTGCCAGCCAAGGGCAGGGAGGGATCACTGAAGCTTTCTTT.

This sequence joins TRBV27 and TRBJ1-5; 7 bases are shared with TRBD1. After removal of 6 bases from V and 0 bases from J, the junction contained 5 bases not matched to a gene. Germline CDR1 MNHEY, CDR2 SMNVEV (reference sequence). This CDR3 spans 15 amino acids. CDR3 DNA: TGTGCCAGCAGCCGTGGGACAGATAGCAATCAGCCCCAGCATTTT. Its translation: CASSRGTDSNQPQHF.

The chain recombines TRBV7-2 with TRBJ2-7; 14 nucleotides align to TRBD2. The CDR3 has 14 residues. Losses at the gene ends were 5 bases for V and 6 bases for J; bases not matched to a gene: 3. Germline V gene sequence: CDR1 SGHTA, CDR2 FQGNSA. The CDR3 nucleotides are TGTGCCAGCAGCACGGGACTAGCGGGAGCCGAGCAGTACTTC. This gives the protein CASSTGLAGAEQYF.

This chain joins TRBV7-2 and TRBJ1-3; D gene ambiguous. CDR1 and CDR2 from the germline V gene are SGHTA and FQGNSA. This CDR3 has 14 amino acids. The V gene lost 5 bases and the J gene lost 4 bases, with 12 bases spanning the gap. CDR3 nucleotide sequence: TGTGCCAGCAGCCGCCTCGGAGGCGGAAACACCATATATTTT. Amino acid sequence: CASSRLGGGNTIYF.

The CDR3 sequence: CASSFGSFTRDEQYF. For the CDR3, the DNA is TGTGCCAGCAGCTTTGGGTCGTTTACCAGGGACGAGCAGTACTTC. The rearrangement links TRBV5-6 to TRBJ2-7, with D perhaps matching TRBD1 (5 bases). CDR1 and CDR2 from the germline V gene are SGHDT and YYEEEE. V lost 2 bases and J lost 5, with 17 bases in between. The CDR3 spans 15 residues.

The chain is built from TRBV19 and TRBJ1-2; TRBD1 matches at 8 bases. The CDR3 covers 15 residues. V lost 5 bases to trimming and J lost 1 base; unmatched junction nucleotides: 6. Germline values: CDR1 LNHDA, CDR2 SQIVND (reference sequence). The DNA of the CDR3 is TGTGCCAGTAGTTTCTACAGGGGGGATAACTATGGCTACACCTTC. This codes for CASSFYRGDNYGYTF.

This chain joins TRBV5-1 and TRBJ1-1; 8 bases agree with TRBD1. Germline trimming cut 4 bases from V and 1 base from J; bases unmatched to any gene: 9. The CDR3 extends over 16 amino acids. CDR1 SGHRS and CDR2 YFSETQ come from the germline V gene. CDR3 sequence reads: CASSLGYRGANTEAFF. DNA of the CDR3: TGCGCCAGCAGCCTGGGGTACAGGGGGGCGAACACTGAAGCTTTCTTT.

Regarding this clone: At one of its ends the junction is not consistent with the germline gene, which may arise from a read error. The rearrangement joins TRBV6-1 to TRBJ1-6; 10 bases match TRBD1. The CDR3 runs to 18 residues. Germline-derived CDR1 and CDR2 are MNHNS and SASEGT. CDR3 loop: CASREVRDRGRGNSPLHF. CDR3 sequence (DNA): TGTGCCAGCAGGGAAGTCCGGGACAGGGGAAGGGGGAATTCACCCCTCCACTTT.

The DNA for the CDR3 is TGTGCCAGCAGTTTAAGGTCTGCCCTACAGGGTGGCTACACCTTC. Amino acid sequence: CASSLRSALQGGYTF. The chain links TRBV28 to TRBJ1-2, with a tentative D call TRBD1 (6 bases). Germline CDR1 MDHEN, CDR2 SYDVKM. The CDR3 length is 15 residues. Trimming pared 2 bases from V and 7 bases from J, leaving 17 bases between.

The chain is built from TRBV7-9 and TRBJ1-2; D perhaps matches TRBD1 (6 bases). Trimming stripped 5 bases from V and 8 bases from J, with 18 bases between. This CDR3 comprises 14 residues. Germline values: CDR1 SEHNR, CDR2 FQNEAQ (reference sequence). DNA for the CDR3: TGTGCCAGCAGCGCCCGGGACACCAGTGGCGGCTACACCTTC. This encodes CASSARDTSGGYTF. Looking up the rest from reference TRBV7-9 and TRBJ1-2 gives the full variable domain: DTGVSQNPRHKITKRGQNVTFRCDPISEHNRLYWYRQTLGQGPEFLTYFQNEAQLEKSRLLSDRFSAERPKGSFSTLEIQRTEQGDSAMYLCASSARDTSGGYTFGSGTRLTVV.

This chain links TRBV11-2 with TRBJ2-7, with 8 bases aligning to TRBD1. The trim removed 4 bases at V and 0 bases at J, leaving 5 bases unmatched. Looked up from germline, CDR1 is SGHAT and CDR2 is FQNNGV. The CDR3 spans 15 residues. The CDR3 is CASSSYRGSSYEQYF. CDR3 DNA: TGTGCCAGCAGCTCGTACAGGGGGAGCTCCTACGAGCAGTACTTC.

For this clone: Mismatch with germline at one junction end may stem from a read error. The V and J genes are TRBV30 and TRBJ2-7; possible D gene TRBD2, 5 bases. The CDR3 covers 11 residues. Germline V gives CDR1 GTSNPN, CDR2 SVGIG (reference sequence). In nucleotides, the CDR3 is TGTGCCTGGACCCTCAGCGGTCCTTCTAACTTC. Translated: CAWTLSGPSNF.

The CDR3 DNA reads TGTGCCAGTACCCCGACACCTTATTCACCCCTCCACTTT. Amino acids: CASTPTPYSPLHF. The chain combines TRBV19 with TRBJ1-6; no clear D gene. Germline CDR1 and CDR2: LNHDA and SQIVND (reference sequence). V was pared by 7 bases and J by 8 bases, with 12 bases between. The CDR3 contains 13 residues.

The chain is built from TRBV6-5 and TRBJ2-4, with 9 bases matching TRBD1. Losses at the gene ends were 0 bases for V and 15 bases for J; bases not matched to a gene: 9. Germline V gives CDR1 MNHEY, CDR2 SVGAGI. This CDR3 has 14 residues. The CDR3 coding sequence is TGTGCCAGCAGTTACTCCTCGGGACAGGGAGGGCTGTACTTC. Translated: CASSYSSGQGGLYF.

This clone was seen only once. J is TRBJ2-7 and V is TRBV5-1; the D is unclear. Trimming shortened V by 4 bases and J by 6 bases, and 8 bases separated the two germline ends. Germline V gives CDR1 SGHRS, CDR2 YFSETQ. The CDR3 sequence is 11 residues long. CDR3 sequence reads: CASSQLGEQYF. The CDR3 nucleotides read TGCGCCAGCAGCCAACTCGGCGAGCAGTACTTC.

The chain joins TRBV11-2 to TRBJ2-7; 9 positions match TRBD1. The V segment lost 3 bases and the J segment 6 bases; nucleotides outside the gene matches: 6. CDR1 and CDR2 from the germline V gene are SGHAT and FQNNGV. The CDR3 runs to 14 residues. The chain's CDR3 is CASSFTQGASEQYF. The CDR3 DNA follows: TGTGCCAGCAGCTTTACACAGGGGGCGTCCGAGCAGTACTTC.

This clone was observed a few times. This sequence joins TRBV30 and TRBJ2-2; 7 bases match TRBD2. CDR3 length: 15 amino acids. The germline CDR1 and CDR2 sequences are GTSNPN and SVGIG (reference sequence). V shed 3 bases and J 4 bases; nucleotides not matched to a gene: 8. The CDR3, as DNA: TGTGCCTGGAGGGGTGGGGGGGGGAGCACCGGGGAGCTGTTTTTT. Translation: CAWRGGGGSTGELFF.

This chain links TRBV7-9 with TRBJ1-1; D is ambiguous. This CDR3 spans 14 amino acids. The V and J ends lost 3 bases and 0 bases respectively, with 8 bases between them. Germline lookup yields CDR1 SEHNR and CDR2 FQNEAQ (reference sequence). CDR3 region: CASSFLHLNTEAFF. Written as DNA, the CDR3 is TGTGCCAGCAGCTTTTTACACCTGAACACTGAAGCTTTCTTT.

The CDR3 region is CASSSGGETQYF. CDR3 DNA: TGTGCCAGCAGCTCGGGGGGTGAGACCCAGTACTTC. J is TRBJ2-5 and V is TRBV11-3; TRBD2 matches 7 bases. The J segment lost 5 bases and the V segment lost 4 bases, leaving 1 base of the junction unmatched. Germline values: CDR1 SGHNT, CDR2 YENEEA. The CDR3 contains 12 residues.